This is a list of T cell receptor beta chains from one sample in a study of blood T cell repertoires in COVID-19. The protocol was immunoSEQ multiplex PCR, while the TCRdb copy is restricted to in-frame clones and leaves out a portion. The sample holds approximately 59,000 clones, around 83% seen once. The sequenced sample was peripheral blood. Receptors were obtained from a woman over 75 with acute or convalescent COVID-19. CDR3s include the opening cysteine and the closing phenylalanine or tryptophan. Each record gives: clone size, J gene, D gene, V gene, CDR3 protein. The D gene is left open where the match is weak. Clone size is given for some rows only: seen once, a few or many times, or a class if the clone is expanded.

NA TRBJ2-1 TRBD2 TRBV15 CATSRDPLAGVYNEQFF
NA TRBJ2-7 NA TRBV29-1 CSARTDSYEQYF
NA TRBJ1-6 NA TRBV5-1 CASSSPTGRGRSPLHF
NA TRBJ1-2 NA TRBV28 CASSIIANYGYTF
once TRBJ2-3 NA TRBV6-6 CASSPTTGLAGTDTQYF
NA TRBJ2-7 NA TRBV6-5 CASSSAGGGYEQYF
NA TRBJ1-4 NA TRBV6-6 CASSYGGKGEKLFF
NA TRBJ2-5 TRBD1 TRBV28 CASSPWQGVQETQYF
once TRBJ2-1 TRBD2 TRBV4-1 CASSLDGGMDEQFF
NA TRBJ1-2 TRBD1 TRBV7-3 CASSSRQGWNYGYTF
NA TRBJ2-7 NA TRBV10-3 CAISESTSLTYEQYF
NA TRBJ2-5 NA TRBV4-3 CASSQDSRGHFSQYF
NA TRBJ1-1 NA TRBV16 CASQPQGPTEAFF
NA TRBJ1-1 TRBD1 TRBV7-2 CASRRGQGAEAFF
NA TRBJ2-1 TRBD2 TRBV24-1 CATSDFDGRGPNEQFF
once TRBJ2-7 NA TRBV11-3 CASSLSQGGEQYF
once TRBJ2-7 TRBD2 TRBV6-2/TRBV6-3 CASSSPGLAGWWIYEQYF
NA TRBJ1-5 TRBD1 TRBV6-4 CASRMPGQGNQPQHF
NA TRBJ2-7 TRBD1 TRBV19 CASSAGTALYYEQYF
NA TRBJ2-7 NA TRBV15 CATSRVGVDPYEQYF
NA TRBJ1-4 NA TRBV28 CATSGPGEKLFF
NA TRBJ2-3 TRBD2 TRBV19 CASSLGLAADTQYF
NA TRBJ2-1 TRBD2 TRBV13 CASSFRAAGVNEQFF
NA TRBJ2-7 NA TRBV20-1 CSARASEQYF
NA TRBJ2-7 NA TRBV7-2 CASSLRSSSGEALYEQYF
NA TRBJ2-1 TRBD2 TRBV9 CASSARTSGRGSYNEQFF
NA TRBJ2-7 NA TRBV12-5 CASGFDEQYF
NA TRBJ2-7 TRBD1 TRBV9 CASSATGTGRIYEQYF
NA TRBJ2-7 NA TRBV5-5 CASSLIPGYF
NA TRBJ2-1 TRBD1 TRBV5-5 CASSLADRNNEQFF
NA TRBJ1-6 TRBD1 TRBV10-3 CAIRDGTGGSTGNSPLHF
once TRBJ1-5 NA TRBV6-4 CASSLLAGDGQPQHF
NA TRBJ1-2 NA TRBV5-1 CASSLGQGGGYTF
NA TRBJ2-7 NA TRBV9 CASSVDGRDYEQYF
NA TRBJ2-1 TRBD2 TRBV18 CASSLTSGGGSSYNEQFF
NA TRBJ2-5 TRBD1 TRBV18 CASSPQQGPGETQYF
once TRBJ2-6 NA TRBV27 CASSLREAGANVLTF
NA TRBJ1-1 NA TRBV12-5 CASGGQLNTEAFF
NA TRBJ1-1 NA TRBV18 CASSPAQGRTEAFF
once TRBJ1-5 NA TRBV28 CASTFTPDRVNQPQHF
NA TRBJ1-4 NA TRBV23-1 CASSQPVPLRGTNEKLFF
NA TRBJ1-1 TRBD1 TRBV3-1/TRBV3-2 CASSQRGDRVAFF
NA TRBJ1-4 NA TRBV6-6 CASSDRSNEKLFF
NA TRBJ1-5 NA TRBV9 CASSVGFKGSNQPQHF